This passage covers 8 T cell receptor beta chains from one sample sequenced in a study of Tregs in tolerant kidney transplant recipients. Generated by immunoSEQ multiplex PCR, the TCRdb table keeps only in-frame clones and is missing some. The data contain some 240,000 clones, more than 65% of them singletons. The sample comprised CD4+ T cells from blood. The receptors shown here come from a human donor in good health.

The V call is TRBV5-1, the J call TRBJ2-1, with 10 bases lining up with TRBD1. Looked up from germline, CDR1 is SGHRS and CDR2 is YFSETQ. The ends lost 4 bases at V and 4 bases at J; junction bases unmatched: 17. The CDR3 covers 19 residues. DNA of the CDR3: TGCGCCAGCAGCCTGGGACCGGGACAGGGGTTGCTAGGGTACAATGAGCAGTTCTTC. This sequence encodes CASSLGPGQGLLGYNEQFF.

The gene calls are TRBV5-6 and TRBJ1-3; D unresolved. The ends were cut back, 3 bases at V and 0 bases at J, with 10 bases in the middle. CDR1 and CDR2 (germline): SGHDT, YYEEEE. The CDR3 totals 15 residues. CDR3 residues: CASSWGIGSGNTIYF. CDR3 in DNA: TGTGCCAGCAGCTGGGGAATCGGCTCTGGAAACACCATATATTTT. Filled out from reference TRBV5-6 and TRBJ1-3, the complete variable domain reads DAGVTQSPTHLIKTRGQQVTLRCSPKSGHDTVSWYQQALGQGPQFIFQYYEEEERQRGNFPDRFSGHQFPNYSSELNVNALLLGDSALYLCASSWGIGSGNTIYFGEGSWLTVV.

This clone has only one observation. The V gene is TRBV5-6, the J gene TRBJ1-1; D is uncertain. The CDR3 contains 15 residues. CDR1 SGHDT and CDR2 YYEEEE come from the germline V gene. V was trimmed by 0 bases and J by 0 bases, leaving 9 bases between them. CDR3 DNA: TGTGCCAGCAGCTTGGTCCAGGCCCTGAACACTGAAGCTTTCTTT. Translated, it gives CASSLVQALNTEAFF.

The chain joins TRBV2 to TRBJ1-5, with D tentatively TRBD1 (6 bases). V dropped 6 bases and J dropped 4 bases, with 13 bases sitting between them. Germline V CDR1 and CDR2: SNHLY, FYNNEI. The CDR3 covers 14 residues. The chain's CDR3 is CASSLQGLNQPQHF. CDR3 nucleotides: TGTGCCAGCAGCTTACAGGGACTAAATCAGCCCCAGCATTTT.

This chain connects TRBV5-4 to TRBJ2-7; TRBD2 matches 9 bases. The CDR3 is 15 amino acids. J was trimmed by 6 bases and V by 0 bases; bases with no gene match: 7. The V gene's germline CDR1 is SGHNT and CDR2 YYREEE (reference sequence). CDR3 coding DNA: TGTGCCAGCAGCTTGGCCGGGCGGGAGGGTCTCGAGCAGTACTTC. This codes for CASSLAGREGLEQYF.

In this sample, this clone turned up a few times. Relative to the germline gene, one junction end is altered; a read error may explain this. The rearrangement uses TRBV7-7 and TRBJ2-1; D may correspond to TRBD1 or TRBD2 (6 bases each). This CDR3 has 14 residues. Germline V gives CDR1 SSHAT, CDR2 FNYEAQ (reference sequence). The CDR3 region has the DNA TGTGCTAGCAGCTTGAACGGGGGCGGGGATGAGCAGTTCTTC. This gives the protein CASSLNGGGDEQFF.

The chain joins TRBV7-7 to TRBJ2-1, with D possibly matching TRBD1 (6 bases). Trimming shortened V by 6 bases and J by 4 bases, and 10 bases separated the two germline ends. The CDR3 length is 13 residues. Germline V lookup: CDR1 SSHAT, CDR2 FNYEAQ (reference sequence). CDR3 nucleotides: TGTGCCAGCAGTCGGGACACTTACAATGAGCAGTTCTTC. Translating gives CASSRDTYNEQFF.

This chain joins TRBV6-4 and TRBJ2-1; D unclear. Germline CDR1 is MRHNA and CDR2 is SNTAGT. The length of the CDR3 is 15 residues. Trimming pared 0 bases from V and 2 bases from J, leaving 8 bases between. CDR3 protein: CASSDSAVPYNEQFF. Written as DNA, the CDR3 is TGTGCCAGCAGTGACTCGGCGGTCCCCTACAATGAGCAGTTCTTC.